This T cell receptor beta chain is drawn from a study of technical replicates of blood from a few donors. Method: immunoSEQ multiplex PCR; TCRdb's copy keeps in-frame clones and lacks some. The sample lists about 84,000 clones; roughly 92% were seen once. The CDR3 length is 15 residues. V was pared by 5 bases and J by 5 bases, with 9 bases of the junction left unmatched. Germline CDR1 SEHNR, CDR2 FQNEAQ (reference sequence). This sequence was found in a human donor in good health. The chain links TRBV7-9 to TRBJ1-1; 9 nucleotides line up with TRBD1. The sequenced sample was T cells isolated from PBMCs. As DNA, the CDR3 is TGTGCCAGCAGCGAACCGGGACAGGGTAAGACTGAAGCTTTCTTT. This sequence encodes CASSEPGQGKTEAFF. The full variable domain, completed using reference TRBV7-9 and TRBJ1-1, is DTGVSQNPRHKITKRGQNVTFRCDPISEHNRLYWYRQTLGQGPEFLTYFQNEAQLEKSRLLSDRFSAERPKGSFSTLEIQRTEQGDSAMYLCASSEPGQGKTEAFFGQGTRLTVV.